This TCR beta chain was captured by sequencing in a study of identifying expanded T cells in peripheral blood. Trimming pared 3 bases from V and 5 bases from J, leaving 19 bases between. The V gene's germline CDR1 is MNHEY and CDR2 SVGAGI. CDR3 length: 16 amino acids. Method: immunoSEQ multiplex PCR; TCRdb's copy keeps in-frame clones and lacks some. Here the sample spans under 100,000 clones, around 84% being singletons. During the collection period, no donor immune events like infections were recorded. About this clone itself: As yet, its antigen is unknown.

Whole-study results and caveats: Across healthy donors, higher total template counts meant significantly greater approximately two-week count variance. About 1.2 clones differed between technical replicates, versus approximately 17 and 20 over time.

The genes are TRBV6-5 and TRBJ1-1; D not certain. The source material was blood. The receptor's source is a person between 18 and 70 years old in good health. Written as DNA, the CDR3 is TGTGCCAGCAGTTATAATACTTTGGGTACGGGAACTGAAGCTTTCTTT. Translated: CASSYNTLGTGTEAFF.